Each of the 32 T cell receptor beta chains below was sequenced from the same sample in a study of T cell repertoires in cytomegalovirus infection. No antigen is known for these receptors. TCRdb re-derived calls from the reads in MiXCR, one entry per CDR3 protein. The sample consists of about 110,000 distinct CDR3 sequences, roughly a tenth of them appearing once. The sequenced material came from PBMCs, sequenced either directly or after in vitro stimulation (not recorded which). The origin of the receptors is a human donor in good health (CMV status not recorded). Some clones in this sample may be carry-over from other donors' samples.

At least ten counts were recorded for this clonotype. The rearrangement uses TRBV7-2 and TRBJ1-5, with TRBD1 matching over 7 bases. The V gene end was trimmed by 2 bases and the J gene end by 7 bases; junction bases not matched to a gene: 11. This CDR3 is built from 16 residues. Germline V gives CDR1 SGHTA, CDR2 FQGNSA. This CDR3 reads CASSLSFDRVLQPQHF. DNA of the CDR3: TGTGCCAGCAGCTTAAGTTTTGACAGGGTCCTACAGCCCCAGCATTTT.

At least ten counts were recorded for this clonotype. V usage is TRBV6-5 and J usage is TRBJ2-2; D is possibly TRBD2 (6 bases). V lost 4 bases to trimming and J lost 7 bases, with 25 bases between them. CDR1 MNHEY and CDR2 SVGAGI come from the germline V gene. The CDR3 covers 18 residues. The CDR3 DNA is TGTGCCAGCAGTTCGGGACGCATAGGTCTGACCGGGGGCGGGGAGCTGTTTTTT. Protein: CASSSGRIGLTGGGELFF.

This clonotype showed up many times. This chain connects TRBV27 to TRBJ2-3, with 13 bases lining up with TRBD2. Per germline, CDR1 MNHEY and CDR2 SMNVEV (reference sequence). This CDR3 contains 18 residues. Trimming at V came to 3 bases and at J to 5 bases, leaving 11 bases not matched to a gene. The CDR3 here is CASSFPRTSGRAVDTQYF. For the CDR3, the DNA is TGTGCCAGCAGTTTCCCCCGAACTAGCGGGAGGGCCGTAGATACGCAGTATTTT.

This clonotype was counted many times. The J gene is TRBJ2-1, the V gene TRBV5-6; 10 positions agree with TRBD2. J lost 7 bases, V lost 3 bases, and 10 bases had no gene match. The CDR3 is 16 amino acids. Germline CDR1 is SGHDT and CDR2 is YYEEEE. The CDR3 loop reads CASSSSLAGDWNEQFF. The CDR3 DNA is TGTGCCAGCAGCTCCAGTCTAGCGGGAGACTGGAATGAGCAGTTCTTC.

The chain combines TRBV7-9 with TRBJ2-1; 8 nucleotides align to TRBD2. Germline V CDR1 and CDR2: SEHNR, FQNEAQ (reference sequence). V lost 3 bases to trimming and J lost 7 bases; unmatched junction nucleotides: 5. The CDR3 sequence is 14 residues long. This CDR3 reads CASSFATSENEQFF. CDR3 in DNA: TGTGCCAGCAGCTTCGCGACTAGCGAAAATGAGCAGTTCTTC.

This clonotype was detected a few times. This chain's CDR3 is CASSLLSSYEQYF. CDR3 bases: TGTGCCAGTAGTCTATTGTCATCCTACGAGCAGTACTTC. This chain joins TRBV19 and TRBJ2-7; D remains ambiguous. The germline V and J ends were trimmed by 5 bases and 1 base, with 9 bases remaining between them. CDR1 is LNHDA and CDR2 is SQIVND in the germline V gene (reference sequence). The CDR3 length is 13 residues.

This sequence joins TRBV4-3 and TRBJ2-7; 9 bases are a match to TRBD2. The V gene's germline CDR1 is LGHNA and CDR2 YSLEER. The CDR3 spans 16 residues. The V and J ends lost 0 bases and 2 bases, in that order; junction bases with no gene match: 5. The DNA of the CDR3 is TGCGCCAGCAGCCAAGAATTAGCGGGAGAGGCCTACGAGCAGTACTTC. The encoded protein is CASSQELAGEAYEQYF.

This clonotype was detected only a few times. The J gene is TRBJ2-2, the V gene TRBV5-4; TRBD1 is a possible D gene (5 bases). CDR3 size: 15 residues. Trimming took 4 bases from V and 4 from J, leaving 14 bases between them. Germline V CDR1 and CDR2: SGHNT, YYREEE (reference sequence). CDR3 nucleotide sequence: TGTGCCAGCAGCCGTGGTAGGGGTGTCACCGGGGAGCTGTTTTTT. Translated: CASSRGRGVTGELFF.

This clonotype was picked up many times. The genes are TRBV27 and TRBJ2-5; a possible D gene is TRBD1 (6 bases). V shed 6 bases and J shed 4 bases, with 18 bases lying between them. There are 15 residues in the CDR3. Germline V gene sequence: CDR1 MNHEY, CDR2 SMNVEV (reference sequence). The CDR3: CASRRTTGSRETQYF. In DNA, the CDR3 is TGTGCCAGCAGACGAACCACAGGGTCGCGAGAGACCCAGTACTTC.

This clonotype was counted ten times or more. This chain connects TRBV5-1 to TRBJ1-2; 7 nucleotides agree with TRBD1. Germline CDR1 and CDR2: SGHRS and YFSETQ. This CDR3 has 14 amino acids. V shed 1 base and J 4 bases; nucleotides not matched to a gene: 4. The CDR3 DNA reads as TGCGCCAGCAGCTTGCCGGGACAGCTCTATGGCTACACCTTC. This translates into CASSLPGQLYGYTF.

The DNA for the CDR3 is TGTTCCATCAGCTTAATCCCGGGAGTGGAGACCCAGTACTTC. It translates to CSISLIPGVETQYF. The rearrangement links TRBV7-9 to TRBJ2-5; D may be TRBD2 (6 bases). In germline, CDR1 is SEHNR, CDR2 FQNEAQ (reference sequence). There are 14 residues in the CDR3.

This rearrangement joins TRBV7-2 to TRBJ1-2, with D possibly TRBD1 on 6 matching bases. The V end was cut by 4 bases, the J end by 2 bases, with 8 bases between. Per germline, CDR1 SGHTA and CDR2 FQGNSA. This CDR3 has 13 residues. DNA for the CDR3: TGTGCCAGCAGCTCGGGGACAAACTATGGCTACACCTTC. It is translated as CASSSGTNYGYTF.

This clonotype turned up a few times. The CDR3 is CASSYSQLSYEQYV. The CDR3 bases are TGTGCCAGCAGTTACTCACAGTTATCCTACGAGCAGTACGTC. This rearrangement joins TRBV6-2 or TRBV6-3 to TRBJ2-7; no clear D. CDR1 MNHEY and CDR2 SVGEGT come from the germline V gene. Trimming removed 0 bases from V and 1 base from J, with 7 bases in between. CDR3 length: 14 amino acids.

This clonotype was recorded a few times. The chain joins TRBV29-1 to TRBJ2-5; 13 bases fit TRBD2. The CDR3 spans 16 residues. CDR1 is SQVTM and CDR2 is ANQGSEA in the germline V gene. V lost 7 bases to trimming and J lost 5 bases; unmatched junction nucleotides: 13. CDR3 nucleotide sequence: TGCAGCGCCAAAGGACTAGCGGGAGTGGTTGAGGAGACCCAGTACTTC. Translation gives CSAKGLAGVVEETQYF.

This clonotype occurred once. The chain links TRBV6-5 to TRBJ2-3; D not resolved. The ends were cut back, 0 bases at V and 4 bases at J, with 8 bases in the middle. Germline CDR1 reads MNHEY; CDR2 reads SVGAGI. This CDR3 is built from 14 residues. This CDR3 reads CASSYSAGPDTQYF. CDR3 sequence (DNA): TGTGCCAGCAGTTACTCCGCAGGCCCAGATACGCAGTATTTT.

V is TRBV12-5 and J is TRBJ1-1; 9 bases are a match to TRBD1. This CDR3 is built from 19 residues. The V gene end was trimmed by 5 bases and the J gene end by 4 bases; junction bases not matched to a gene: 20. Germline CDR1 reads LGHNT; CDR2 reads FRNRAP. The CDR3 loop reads CASGPLVPDRGPQGTEAFF. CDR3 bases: TGTGCTAGTGGTCCCTTGGTACCGGACAGGGGCCCCCAGGGCACTGAAGCTTTCTTT.

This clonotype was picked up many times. As DNA, the CDR3 is TGTGCCAGCAGTTTATCACCCTCCCGTGAGCAGTTCTTC. It encodes CASSLSPSREQFF. This chain connects TRBV27 to TRBJ2-1; D gene unclear. Germline-derived CDR1 and CDR2 are MNHEY and SMNVEV (reference sequence). Trimming left V 0 bases short and J 9 bases short, with 9 bases between. This CDR3 has 13 residues.

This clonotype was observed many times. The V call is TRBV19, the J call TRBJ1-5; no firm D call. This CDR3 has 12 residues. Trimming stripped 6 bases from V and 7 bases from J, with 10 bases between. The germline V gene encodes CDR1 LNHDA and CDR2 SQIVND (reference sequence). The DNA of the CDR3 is TGTGCCAGTAGCCCGCTGGGCCAGCCCCAGCATTTT. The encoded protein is CASSPLGQPQHF.

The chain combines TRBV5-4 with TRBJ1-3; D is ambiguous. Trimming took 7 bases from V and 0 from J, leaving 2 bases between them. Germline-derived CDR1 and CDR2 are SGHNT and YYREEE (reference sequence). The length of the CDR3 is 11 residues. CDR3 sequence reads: CASLSGNTIYF. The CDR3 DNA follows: TGTGCCAGCCTCTCTGGAAACACCATATATTTT.

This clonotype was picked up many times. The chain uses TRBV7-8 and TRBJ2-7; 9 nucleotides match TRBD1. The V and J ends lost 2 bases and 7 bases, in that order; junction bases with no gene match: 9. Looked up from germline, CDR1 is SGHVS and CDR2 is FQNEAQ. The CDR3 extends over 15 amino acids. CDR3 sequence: CASSLSGTGKMEQYV. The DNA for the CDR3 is TGTGCCAGCAGCTTATCAGGGACAGGGAAAATGGAGCAGTACGTC.

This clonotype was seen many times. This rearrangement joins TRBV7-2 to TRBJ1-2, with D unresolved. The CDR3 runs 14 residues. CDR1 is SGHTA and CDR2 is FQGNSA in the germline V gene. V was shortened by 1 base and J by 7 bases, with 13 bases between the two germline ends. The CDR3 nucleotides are TGTGCCAGCAGCTTAGGCATGGAGGGTAGTGGCTACACCTTC. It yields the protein CASSLGMEGSGYTF.

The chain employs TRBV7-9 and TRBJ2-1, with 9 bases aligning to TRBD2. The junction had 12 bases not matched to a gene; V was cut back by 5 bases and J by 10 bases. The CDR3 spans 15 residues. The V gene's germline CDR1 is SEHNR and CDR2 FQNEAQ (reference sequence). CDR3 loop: CASSPDPGLAIEQFF. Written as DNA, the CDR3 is TGTGCCAGCAGCCCCGACCCGGGACTAGCAATCGAGCAGTTCTTC.

The CDR3: CASTPGGQVGGELFF. DNA for the CDR3: TGTGCCAGCACCCCTGGGGGGCAGGTTGGCGGGGAGCTGTTTTTT. The chain combines TRBV12-3 or TRBV12-4 with TRBJ2-2; the D call may be TRBD1 or TRBD2 (6 bases each). V lost 7 bases to trimming and J lost 7 bases, with 19 bases between them. The CDR3 runs 15 residues.

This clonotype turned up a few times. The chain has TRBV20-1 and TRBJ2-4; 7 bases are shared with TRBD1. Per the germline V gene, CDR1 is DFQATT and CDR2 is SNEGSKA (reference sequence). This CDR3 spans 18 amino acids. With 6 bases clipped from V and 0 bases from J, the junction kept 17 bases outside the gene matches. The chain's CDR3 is CSALHRGRKPIAKNIQYF. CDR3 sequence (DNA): TGCAGTGCCCTCCACAGGGGACGAAAACCTATAGCCAAAAACATTCAGTACTTC.

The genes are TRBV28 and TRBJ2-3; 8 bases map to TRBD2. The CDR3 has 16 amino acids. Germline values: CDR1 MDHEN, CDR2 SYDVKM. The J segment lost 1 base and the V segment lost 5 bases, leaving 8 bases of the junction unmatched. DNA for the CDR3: TGTGCCAGCAGTAACCCCTTGCGGGAGGGCACAGATACGCAGTATTTT. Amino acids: CASSNPLREGTDTQYF. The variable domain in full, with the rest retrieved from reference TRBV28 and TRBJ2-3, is DVKVTQSSRYLVKRTGEKVFLECVQDMDHENMFWYRQDPGLGLRLIYFSYDVKMKEKGDIPEGYSVSREKKERFSLILESASTNQTSMYLCASSNPLREGTDTQYFGPGTRLTVL.

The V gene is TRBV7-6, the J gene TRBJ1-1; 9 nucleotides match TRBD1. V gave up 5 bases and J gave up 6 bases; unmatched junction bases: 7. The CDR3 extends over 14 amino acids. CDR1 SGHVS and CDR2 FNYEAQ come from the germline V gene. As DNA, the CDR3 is TGTGCCAGCAGCCCGGGACAGGGCGAGGCTGAAGCTTTCTTT. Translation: CASSPGQGEAEAFF.

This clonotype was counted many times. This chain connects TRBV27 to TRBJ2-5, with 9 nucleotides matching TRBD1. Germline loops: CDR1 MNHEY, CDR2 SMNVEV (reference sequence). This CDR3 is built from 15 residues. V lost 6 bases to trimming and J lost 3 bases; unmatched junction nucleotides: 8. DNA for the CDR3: TGTGCCAGCAGGGGTTTTACAGGGGGCAAAGAGACCCAGTACTTC. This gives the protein CASRGFTGGKETQYF.

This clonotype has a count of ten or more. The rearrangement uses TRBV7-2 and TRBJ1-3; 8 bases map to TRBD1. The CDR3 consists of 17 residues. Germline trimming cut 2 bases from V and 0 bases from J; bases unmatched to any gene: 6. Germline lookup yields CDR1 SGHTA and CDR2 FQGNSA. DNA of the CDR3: TGTGCCAGCAGCTTAAGGACAGGGATAACCTCTGGAAACACCATATATTTT. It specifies CASSLRTGITSGNTIYF.

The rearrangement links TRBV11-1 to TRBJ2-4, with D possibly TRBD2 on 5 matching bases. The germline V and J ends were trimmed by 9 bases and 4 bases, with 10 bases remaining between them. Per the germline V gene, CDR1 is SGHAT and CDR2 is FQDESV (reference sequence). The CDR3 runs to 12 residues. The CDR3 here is CASGPGKNIQYF. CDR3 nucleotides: TGTGCCAGTGGGCCGGGGAAAAACATTCAGTACTTC.

The DNA for the CDR3 is TGTGCCAGCAGTTTATCTGGGACAGGGGGAGAGGACGAGCAGTACTTC. It yields the protein CASSLSGTGGEDEQYF. The rearrangement uses TRBV28 and TRBJ2-7; 11 positions agree with TRBD1. The ends lost 1 base at V and 5 bases at J; junction bases unmatched: 7. Germline lookup yields CDR1 MDHEN and CDR2 SYDVKM. The CDR3 totals 16 residues. The full variable domain, its missing parts supplied by reference TRBV28 and TRBJ2-7, is DVKVTQSSRYLVKRTGEKVFLECVQDMDHENMFWYRQDPGLGLRLIYFSYDVKMKEKGDIPEGYSVSREKKERFSLILESASTNQTSMYLCASSLSGTGGEDEQYFGPGTRLTVT.

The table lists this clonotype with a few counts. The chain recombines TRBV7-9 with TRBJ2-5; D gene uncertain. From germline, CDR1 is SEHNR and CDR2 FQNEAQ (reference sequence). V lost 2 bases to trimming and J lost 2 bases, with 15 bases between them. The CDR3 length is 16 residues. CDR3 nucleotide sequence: TGTGCCAGCAGCTTAAAGGTTTCCTCCAGACAAGAGACCCAGTACTTC. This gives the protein CASSLKVSSRQETQYF.

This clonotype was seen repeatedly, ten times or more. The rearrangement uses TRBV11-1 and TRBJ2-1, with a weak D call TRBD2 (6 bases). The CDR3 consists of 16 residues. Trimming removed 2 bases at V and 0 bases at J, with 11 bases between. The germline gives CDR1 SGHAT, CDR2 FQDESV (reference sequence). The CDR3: CASSLRRDRSYNEQFF. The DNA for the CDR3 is TGTGCCAGCAGCTTACGGCGGGACCGCTCCTACAATGAGCAGTTCTTC.